This T cell receptor beta chain is from a study of cytomegalovirus exposure and HLA in healthy donors. Per the germline V gene, CDR1 is LNHDA and CDR2 is SQIVND (reference sequence). V gave up 4 bases and J gave up 7 bases, with 13 bases separating them. The CDR3 consists of 14 residues. Worth noting for this clone: The antigen is undetermined.

Study-wide results and caveats: Later analysis identified a missense DCLRE1C variant that was linked to TCR beta V- and J-gene trimming.

This PCR relied on a set of 60 Vbeta primers and 13 Jbeta primers. How the authors handled the data: A follow-up analysis tallied 73 million or so unique TCR beta chains, some 9.9 million shared. The data were produced by immunoSEQ multiplex PCR, yet TCRdb's version contains in-frame clones alone and is incomplete. From that table come the V and J calls and clone size; the DNA was used to work out D and trimming. This table has tens of thousands of clones, under 90% appearing once. Participants comprised healthy donors of bone marrow. The receptor comes from a man aged 50 or older in good health and CMV-seropositive. Sequencing was carried out using PBMCs. The chain is built from TRBV19 and TRBJ1-4; D may be TRBD1 (6 bases). CDR3 nucleotide sequence: TGTGCCAGTAGTAAGGGGGGGCCGATTGAAAAACTGTTTTTT. It yields the protein CASSKGGPIEKLFF.